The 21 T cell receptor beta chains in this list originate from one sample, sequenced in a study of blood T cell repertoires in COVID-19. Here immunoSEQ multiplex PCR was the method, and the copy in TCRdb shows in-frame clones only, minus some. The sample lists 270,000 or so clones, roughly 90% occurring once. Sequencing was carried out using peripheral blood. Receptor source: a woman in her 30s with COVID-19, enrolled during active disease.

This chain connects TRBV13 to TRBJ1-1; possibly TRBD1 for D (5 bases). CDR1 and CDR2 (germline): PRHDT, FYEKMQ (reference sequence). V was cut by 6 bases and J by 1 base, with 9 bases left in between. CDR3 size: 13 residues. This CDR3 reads CASRPTGNTEAFF. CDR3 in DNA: TGTGCCAGCAGACCTACAGGGAACACTGAAGCTTTCTTT.

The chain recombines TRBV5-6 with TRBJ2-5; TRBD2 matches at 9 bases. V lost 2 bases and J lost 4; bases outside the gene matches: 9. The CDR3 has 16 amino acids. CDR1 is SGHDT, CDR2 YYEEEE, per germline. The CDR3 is CASSFLAGSNLETQYF. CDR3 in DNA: TGTGCCAGCAGCTTTCTAGCGGGGAGCAATCTAGAGACCCAGTACTTC. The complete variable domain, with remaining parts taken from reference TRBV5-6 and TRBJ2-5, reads DAGVTQSPTHLIKTRGQQVTLRCSPKSGHDTVSWYQQALGQGPQFIFQYYEEEERQRGNFPDRFSGHQFPNYSSELNVNALLLGDSALYLCASSFLAGSNLETQYFGPGTRLLVL.

CDR3 amino acids: CASSGEGQGWSDTQYF. The CDR3 coding sequence is TGTGCCAGCAGCGGGGAGGGACAGGGATGGTCAGATACGCAGTATTTT. This chain links TRBV9 with TRBJ2-3; TRBD1 matches at 9 bases. Per the germline V gene, CDR1 is SGDLS and CDR2 is YYNGEE. With V trimmed by 3 bases and J by 4 bases, 9 bases remained unmatched. The CDR3 totals 16 residues. Full variable domain (outside the CDR3, taken from reference TRBV9 and TRBJ2-3): DSGVTQTPKHLITATGQRVTLRCSPRSGDLSVYWYQQSLDQGLQFLIQYYNGEERAKGNILERFSAQQFPDLHSELNLSSLELGDSALYFCASSGEGQGWSDTQYFGPGTRLTVL.

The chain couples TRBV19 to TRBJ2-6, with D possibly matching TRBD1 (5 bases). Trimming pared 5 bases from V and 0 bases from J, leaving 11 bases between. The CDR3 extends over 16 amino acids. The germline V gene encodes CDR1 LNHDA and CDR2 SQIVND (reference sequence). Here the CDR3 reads CASSQGGYSGANVLTF. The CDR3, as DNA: TGTGCCAGTAGTCAGGGCGGTTACTCTGGGGCCAACGTCCTGACTTTC.

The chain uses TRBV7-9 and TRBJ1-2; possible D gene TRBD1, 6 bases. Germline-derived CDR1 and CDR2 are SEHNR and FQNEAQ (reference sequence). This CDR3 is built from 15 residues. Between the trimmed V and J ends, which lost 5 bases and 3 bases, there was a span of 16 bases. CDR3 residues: CASSRSIQGDYGYTF. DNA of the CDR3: TGTGCCAGCAGCCGATCAATACAGGGCGACTATGGCTACACCTTC.

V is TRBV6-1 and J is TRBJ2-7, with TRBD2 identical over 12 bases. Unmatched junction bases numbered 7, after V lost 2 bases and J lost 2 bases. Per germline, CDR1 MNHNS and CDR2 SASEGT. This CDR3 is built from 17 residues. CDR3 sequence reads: CASSESRLAGEAYEQYF. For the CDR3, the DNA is TGTGCCAGCAGTGAAAGTCGACTAGCGGGGGAGGCCTACGAGCAGTACTTC.

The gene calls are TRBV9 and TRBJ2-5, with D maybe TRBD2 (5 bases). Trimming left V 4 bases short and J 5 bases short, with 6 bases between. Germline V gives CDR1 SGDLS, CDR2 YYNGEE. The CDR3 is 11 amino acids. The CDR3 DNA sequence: TGTGCCAGCAGCAGGGAGGAGACCCAGTACTTC. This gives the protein CASSREETQYF.

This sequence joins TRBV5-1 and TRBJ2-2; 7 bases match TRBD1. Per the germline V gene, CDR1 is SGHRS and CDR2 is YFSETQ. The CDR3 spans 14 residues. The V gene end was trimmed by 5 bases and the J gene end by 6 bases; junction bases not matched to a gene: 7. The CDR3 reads CASRRGRAPGELFF. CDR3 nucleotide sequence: TGCGCCAGCAGGAGGGGGCGTGCCCCCGGGGAGCTGTTTTTT.

The CDR3 reads CASSLTSGGADTQYF. Written as DNA, the CDR3 is TGTGCCAGCAGCTTGACTAGCGGGGGGGCAGATACGCAGTATTTT. The chain has TRBV7-9 and TRBJ2-3, with 14 positions matching TRBD2. Germline V gene lookup returns CDR1 SEHNR and CDR2 FQNEAQ (reference sequence). After removal of 3 bases from V and 4 bases from J, the junction contained 0 bases not matched to a gene. The CDR3 totals 15 residues.

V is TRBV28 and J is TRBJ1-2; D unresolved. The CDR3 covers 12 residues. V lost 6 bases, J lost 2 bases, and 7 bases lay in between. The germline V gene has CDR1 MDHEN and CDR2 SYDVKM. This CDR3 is CASSFLNYGYTF. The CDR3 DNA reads TGTGCCAGCAGCTTCCTGAACTATGGCTACACCTTC.

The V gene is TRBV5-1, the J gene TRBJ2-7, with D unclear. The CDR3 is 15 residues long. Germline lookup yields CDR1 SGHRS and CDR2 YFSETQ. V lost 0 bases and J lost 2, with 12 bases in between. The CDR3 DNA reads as TGCGCCAGCAGCTTGGCCACGGCGGTAACCTACGAGCAGTACTTC. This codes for CASSLATAVTYEQYF.

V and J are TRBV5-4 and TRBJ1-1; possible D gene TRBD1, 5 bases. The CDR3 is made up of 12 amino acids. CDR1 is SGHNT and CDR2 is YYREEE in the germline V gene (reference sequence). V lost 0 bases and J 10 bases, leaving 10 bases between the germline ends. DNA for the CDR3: TGTGCCAGCAGCTTGGAGGGGCAGGGAGCTTTCTTT. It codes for CASSLEGQGAFF.

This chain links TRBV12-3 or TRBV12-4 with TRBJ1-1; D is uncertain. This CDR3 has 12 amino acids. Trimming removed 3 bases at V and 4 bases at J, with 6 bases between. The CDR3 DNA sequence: TGTGCCAGCAGTTTTGGGCGCACTGAAGCTTTCTTT. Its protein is CASSFGRTEAFF.

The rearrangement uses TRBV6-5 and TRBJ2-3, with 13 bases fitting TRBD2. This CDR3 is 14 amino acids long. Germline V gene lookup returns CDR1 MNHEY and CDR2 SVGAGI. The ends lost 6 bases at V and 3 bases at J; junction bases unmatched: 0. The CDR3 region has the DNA TGTGCCAGCAGGGGACTAGCGGGGACAGATACGCAGTATTTT. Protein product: CASRGLAGTDTQYF.

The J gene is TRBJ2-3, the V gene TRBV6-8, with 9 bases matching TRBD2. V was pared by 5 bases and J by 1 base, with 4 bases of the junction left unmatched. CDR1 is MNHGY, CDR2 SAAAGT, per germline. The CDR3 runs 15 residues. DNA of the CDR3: TGTGCCAGCAGTCGTCAGCGGGGGGGCACAGATACGCAGTATTTT. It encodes CASSRQRGGTDTQYF.

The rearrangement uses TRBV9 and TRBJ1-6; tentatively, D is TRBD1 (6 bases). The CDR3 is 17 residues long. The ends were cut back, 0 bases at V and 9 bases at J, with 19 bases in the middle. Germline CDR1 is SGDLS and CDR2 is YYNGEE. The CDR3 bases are TGTGCCAGCAGCGTAGGAGGGGGGGCGGGCATCGGTTCACCCCTCCACTTT. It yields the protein CASSVGGGAGIGSPLHF.

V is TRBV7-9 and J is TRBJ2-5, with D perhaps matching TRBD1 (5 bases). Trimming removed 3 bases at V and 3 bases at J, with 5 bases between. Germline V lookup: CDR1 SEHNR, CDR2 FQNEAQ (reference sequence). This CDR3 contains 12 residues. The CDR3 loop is CASSFREETQYF. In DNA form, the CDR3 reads TGTGCCAGCAGCTTCAGGGAAGAGACCCAGTACTTC.

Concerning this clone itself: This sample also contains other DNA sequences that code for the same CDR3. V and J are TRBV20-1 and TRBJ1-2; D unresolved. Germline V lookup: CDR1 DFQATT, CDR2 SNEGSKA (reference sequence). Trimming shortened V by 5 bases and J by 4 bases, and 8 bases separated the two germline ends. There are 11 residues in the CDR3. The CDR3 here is CSARTGYGYTF. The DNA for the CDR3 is TGCAGTGCTCGGACTGGCTATGGCTACACCTTC.

The CDR3 DNA is TGTGCCAGGGGGGACAGGGGGCCCCACCACGAGCAGTACTTC. As protein: CARGDRGPHHEQYF. The rearrangement uses TRBV5-5 and TRBJ2-7; 12 bases fit TRBD1. CDR1 SGHKS and CDR2 YYEKEE come from the germline V gene (reference sequence). J gave up 5 bases and V 8 bases, and 8 bases lay outside the gene matches. The CDR3 has 14 residues.

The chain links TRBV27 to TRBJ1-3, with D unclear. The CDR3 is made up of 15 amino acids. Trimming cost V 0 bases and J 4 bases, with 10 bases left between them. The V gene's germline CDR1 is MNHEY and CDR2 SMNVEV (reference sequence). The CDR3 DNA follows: TGTGCCAGCAGTTTATCGCGCTACGCGGGAAACACCATATATTTT. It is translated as CASSLSRYAGNTIYF.

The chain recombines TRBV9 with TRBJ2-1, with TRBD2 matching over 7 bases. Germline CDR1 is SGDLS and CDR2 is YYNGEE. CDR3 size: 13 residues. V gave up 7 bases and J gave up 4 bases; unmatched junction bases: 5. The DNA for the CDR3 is TGTGCCAGCCAGGCTAGCGGTTACAATGAGCAGTTCTTC. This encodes CASQASGYNEQFF. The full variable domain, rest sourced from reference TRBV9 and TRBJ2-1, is DSGVTQTPKHLITATGQRVTLRCSPRSGDLSVYWYQQSLDQGLQFLIQYYNGEERAKGNILERFSAQQFPDLHSELNLSSLELGDSALYFCASQASGYNEQFFGPGTRLTVL.